This T cell receptor beta chain was captured by sequencing in a study of metastatic and nonmetastatic thyroid tumors. Study-level information: Across blood and tumor or nodule tissue, repertoires from malignant and benign thyroid patients were compared with one another.

Regarding this clone: Its antigen is currently unknown.

Authors' data handling: Researchers built a distant-metastasis classifier for papillary thyroid cancer that drew on CDR3 differences across clinicopathological groups. Via MiXCR, TCRdb re-called the PCR reads. These V and J calls derive from TCRdb rather than the authors' analysis. Among approximately 25,000 clones listed, about 12% were seen once. There were no patients who had received any treatment before thyroid surgery. The CDR3 is 18 residues long. Losses at the gene ends were 5 bases for V and 3 bases for J; bases not matched to a gene: 13. In germline, CDR1 is SGHAT, CDR2 FQNNGV. Notes on the study in general: Within blood and tumor, benign nodules reportedly had significantly lower TCR beta diversity than malignant thyroid tumors did.

This TCR derives from a female donor with papillary thyroid cancer or a benign thyroid nodule (not recorded which). Some clones in this sample may be carry-over from other donors' samples. The sequencing input was blood. The chain combines TRBV11-2 with TRBJ2-7; TRBD2 agrees at 13 bases. The CDR3: CASSPGRTSGRIGYEQYF. CDR3 nucleotide sequence: TGTGCCAGCAGCCCCGGGAGGACTAGCGGGAGAATCGGCTACGAGCAGTACTTC. Variable domain in full (rest from reference TRBV11-2 and TRBJ2-7): EAGVAQSPRYKIIEKRQSVAFWCNPISGHATLYWYQQILGQGPKLLIQFQNNGVVDDSQLPKDRFSAERLKGVDSTLKIQPAKLEDSAVYLCASSPGRTSGRIGYEQYFGPGTRLTVT.